This T cell receptor (beta chain) is from a study of identical twins. This CDR3 spans 11 amino acids. Trimming shortened V by 6 bases and J by 7 bases, and 9 bases separated the two germline ends. Germline V gene data show CDR1 as MNHEY and CDR2 as SVGAGI. This clonotype was detected only a few times. Its antigen is still unknown. The study, taken as a whole, reports: When twins shared out-of-frame alpha sequences, those sequences had excess low generation probability. Model-predicted out-of-frame TCR alpha sharing fell below observed values in monozygotic twins.

One entry per CDR3 protein, called by TCRdb with MiXCR from the 5' RACE reads. The data hold under 300,000 distinct CDR3 sequences, with 5.5% to 7.5% observed a single time. A further study also used this sample, focusing on T cells expressing NK-cell markers. As reported in that work: A few donors' CD3+CD56-NKG2C+ cells were dominated by the same clonotypes.

The source material was CD8+ T cells sorted from blood. V usage is TRBV6-5 and J usage is TRBJ2-5; D remains ambiguous. The TCR comes from a woman under 30 in good health. The CDR3 here is CASSSPGTQYF. The CDR3 DNA follows: TGTGCCAGCAGCTCCCCGGGGACCCAGTACTTC.